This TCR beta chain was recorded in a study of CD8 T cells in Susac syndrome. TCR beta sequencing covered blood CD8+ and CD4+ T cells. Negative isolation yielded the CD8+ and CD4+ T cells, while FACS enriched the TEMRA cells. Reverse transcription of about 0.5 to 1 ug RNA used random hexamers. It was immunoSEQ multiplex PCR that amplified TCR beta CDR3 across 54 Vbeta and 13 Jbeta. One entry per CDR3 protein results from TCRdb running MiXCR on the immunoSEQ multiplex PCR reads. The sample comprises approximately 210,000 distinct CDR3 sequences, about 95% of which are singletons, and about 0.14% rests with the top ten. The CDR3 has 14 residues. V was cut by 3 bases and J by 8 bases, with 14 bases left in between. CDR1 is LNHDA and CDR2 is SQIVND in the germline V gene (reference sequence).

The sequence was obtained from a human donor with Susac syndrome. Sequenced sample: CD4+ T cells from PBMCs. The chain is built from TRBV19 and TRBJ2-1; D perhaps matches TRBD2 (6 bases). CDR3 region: CASSIGGASDEQFF. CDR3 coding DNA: TGTGCCAGTAGTATCGGCGGGGCCTCGGATGAGCAGTTCTTC.